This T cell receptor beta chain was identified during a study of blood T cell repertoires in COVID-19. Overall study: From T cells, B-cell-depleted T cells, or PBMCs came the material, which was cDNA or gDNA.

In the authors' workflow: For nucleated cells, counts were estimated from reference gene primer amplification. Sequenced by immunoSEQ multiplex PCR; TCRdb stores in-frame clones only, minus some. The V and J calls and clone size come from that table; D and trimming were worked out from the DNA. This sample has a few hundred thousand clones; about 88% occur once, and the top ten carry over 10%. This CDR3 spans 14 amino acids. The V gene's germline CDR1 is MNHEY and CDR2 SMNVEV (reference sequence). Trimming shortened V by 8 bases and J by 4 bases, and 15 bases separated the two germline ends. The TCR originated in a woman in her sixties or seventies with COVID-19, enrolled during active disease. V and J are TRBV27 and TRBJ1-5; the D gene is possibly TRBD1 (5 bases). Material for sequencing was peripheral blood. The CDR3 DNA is TGTGCCAGCGGCGGGGGGAGAGGAAATCAGCCCCAGCATTTT. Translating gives CASGGGRGNQPQHF.